This is a list of T cell receptor beta chains from one sample in a study of immune cell composition in non-small cell lung cancer. TCRdb's copy holds only in-frame clones and misses some; the assay was immunoSEQ multiplex PCR. The data contain roughly 4,900 clones, 75% to 85% of them singletons. The sequenced sample consisted of lung tumor tissue. Receptor source: a human donor with non-small cell lung cancer. The CDR3 runs from the conserved cysteine through the conserved F or W. A D gene is named only where the DNA matches it firmly. A row's size may be missing; if present it is once, few, many or a size class.

abundance: .; j_gene: TRBJ1-6; d_gene: .; v_gene: TRBV14; CDR3nt: TGTGCCAGCAGCCAACGGAATGATTCACCCCTCCACTTT; CDR3aa: CASSQRNDSPLHF
abundance: .; j_gene: TRBJ1-2; d_gene: TRBD1; v_gene: TRBV7-9; CDR3nt: TGTGCCAGCAGCAAGACAGGGATCCGCTATGGCTACACCTTC; CDR3aa: CASSKTGIRYGYTF
abundance: .; j_gene: TRBJ2-7; d_gene: .; v_gene: TRBV2; CDR3nt: TGTGCCAGCAGTGAAGCGGGGGCCTCACGGTGGTACGAGCAGTACTTC; CDR3aa: CASSEAGASRWYEQYF
abundance: .; j_gene: TRBJ2-5; d_gene: .; v_gene: TRBV5-1; CDR3nt: TGCGCCAGCAGCTTGTCTCAGGGGAGGGAGACCCAGTACTTC; CDR3aa: CASSLSQGRETQYF
abundance: .; j_gene: TRBJ2-3; d_gene: .; v_gene: TRBV7-8; CDR3nt: TGTGCCAGCAGCTTAGGCGGGCGGCTCTCAGATACGCAGTATTTT; CDR3aa: CASSLGGRLSDTQYF
abundance: .; j_gene: TRBJ2-7; d_gene: .; v_gene: TRBV15; CDR3nt: TGTGCCACCAGCAGAGATGTCAGCTCAGGGTACGAGCAGTACTTC; CDR3aa: CATSRDVSSGYEQYF
abundance: .; j_gene: TRBJ2-3; d_gene: TRBD1; v_gene: TRBV7-9; CDR3nt: TGTGCCAGCAGCCGATACCTCGGACAGGTATCAGATACGCAGTATTTT; CDR3aa: CASSRYLGQVSDTQYF
abundance: .; j_gene: TRBJ1-1; d_gene: .; v_gene: TRBV13; CDR3nt: TGTGCCAGCAGCTTACAGCCGAACACTGAAGCTTTCTTT; CDR3aa: CASSLQPNTEAFF
abundance: .; j_gene: TRBJ1-4; d_gene: .; v_gene: TRBV5-6; CDR3nt: TGTGCCAGCAGCTTGGGGGGGATCGATGAAAAACTGTTTTTT; CDR3aa: CASSLGGIDEKLFF
abundance: .; j_gene: TRBJ2-1; d_gene: TRBD2; v_gene: TRBV12-5; CDR3nt: TGTGCTAGTGGTTTGAATAGCGGGGGGTACCGCGGATACAATGAGCAGTTCTTC; CDR3aa: CASGLNSGGYRGYNEQFF
abundance: .; j_gene: TRBJ2-3; d_gene: .; v_gene: TRBV6-5; CDR3nt: TGTGCCAGCGGACCTATGGGGCTAACAGATACGCAGTATTTT; CDR3aa: CASGPMGLTDTQYF
abundance: .; j_gene: TRBJ1-2; d_gene: .; v_gene: TRBV14; CDR3nt: TGTGCCAGCAGCCCCCGGACAGTTAACTATGGCTACACCTTC; CDR3aa: CASSPRTVNYGYTF
abundance: few; j_gene: TRBJ1-1; d_gene: .; v_gene: TRBV28; CDR3nt: TGTGCCAGCAGGTGGGGCGCGAACACTGAAGCTTTCTTT; CDR3aa: CASRWGANTEAFF
abundance: .; j_gene: TRBJ1-3; d_gene: .; v_gene: TRBV19; CDR3nt: TGTGCCAGCGGGTACAAGGGAAACACCATATATTTT; CDR3aa: CASGYKGNTIYF
abundance: .; j_gene: TRBJ1-1; d_gene: TRBD1; v_gene: TRBV18; CDR3nt: TGTGCCAGCTCCCTCGGGACAGATTTTAGTGAAGCTTTCTTT; CDR3aa: CASSLGTDFSEAFF
abundance: once; j_gene: TRBJ2-3; d_gene: .; v_gene: TRBV7-3; CDR3nt: TGTGCCAGCAGCTTGGACCCTGCGGGCACGCAGTATTTT; CDR3aa: CASSLDPAGTQYF
abundance: .; j_gene: TRBJ2-1; d_gene: .; v_gene: TRBV19; CDR3nt: TGTGCCAGTAGTAGGACCCAGGGTGGGTCCAATGAGCAGTTCTTC; CDR3aa: CASSRTQGGSNEQFF
abundance: .; j_gene: TRBJ1-5; d_gene: TRBD1; v_gene: TRBV7-9; CDR3nt: TGTGCCAGCACCGAATGGGGGGCAGGGGGTATCAATCAGCCCCAGCATTTT; CDR3aa: CASTEWGAGGINQPQHF
abundance: .; j_gene: TRBJ2-1; d_gene: .; v_gene: TRBV6-1; CDR3nt: TGTGCCAGCAGTGAAGATCCTGGGGAGTACAATGAGCAGTTCTTC; CDR3aa: CASSEDPGEYNEQFF
abundance: .; j_gene: TRBJ1-2; d_gene: TRBD1; v_gene: TRBV11-2; CDR3nt: TGTGCCAGCAGCTTAGATATGGACAGGGGCATAAGCTATGGCTACACCTTC; CDR3aa: CASSLDMDRGISYGYTF
abundance: .; j_gene: TRBJ1-4; d_gene: .; v_gene: TRBV5-1; CDR3nt: TGCGCCAGCAGGGGTGGAACTAATGAAAAACTGTTTTTT; CDR3aa: CASRGGTNEKLFF
abundance: .; j_gene: TRBJ2-5; d_gene: TRBD1; v_gene: TRBV6-1; CDR3nt: TGTGCCAGCAGTGAAATGGTCTCGGGACAGGGGGCGCGAGAGACCCAGTACTTC; CDR3aa: CASSEMVSGQGARETQYF
abundance: few; j_gene: TRBJ1-5; d_gene: TRBD1; v_gene: TRBV6-5; CDR3nt: TGTGCCAGCAGTTCCACCCAGGGGGCGCGCAATCAGCCCCAGCATTTT; CDR3aa: CASSSTQGARNQPQHF